This T cell receptor beta chain was found in a study of T and B cells in COVID-19 patients. Study summary: Peripheral blood came from COVID-19 patients with active infection or after recovery. General study findings and limits: CD4+, regulatory T cell, CD8+ and sorted SARS-CoV-2-responsive or tetramer+ T cells were not yet sequenced. In COVID-19 patients, T cell receptor beta variable and joining gene use was reportedly strongly skewed. Early severe-case samples and blood from mildly ill patients during symptoms were in short supply.

Multiplex PCR with BIOMED2 TRB-A/B primer pools amplified TRB rearrangements. TCRdb used MiXCR to reprocess the multiplex PCR reads, holding one entry per CDR3 protein. The sample records about 9,300 distinct CDR3 sequences, approximately 37% being singletons. From blood, about 250-500 ng of genomic DNA served as TRB template. About this clonotype itself: Its target is not known.

Germline V gene data show CDR1 as ENHRY and CDR2 as SYGVKD. The CDR3 spans 17 residues. V lost 3 bases to trimming and J lost 4 bases; unmatched junction nucleotides: 7. This sequence originates from a human donor with active COVID-19. Sequencing was done on a sample of blood. This chain uses TRBV10-3 with TRBJ2-3, with TRBD2 identical over 13 bases. The CDR3 is CAISEPRLAGGSDTQYF. In nucleotides, the CDR3 is TGTGCCATCAGTGAACCTCGACTAGCGGGAGGTTCAGATACGCAGTATTTT.